The clone carrying this T cell receptor (beta chain) was recorded a few times. Its antigen is not identified. The data belong to a study of T cells in Graves' hyperthyroidism and ophthalmopathy. Germline trimming cut 3 bases from V and 6 bases from J; bases unmatched to any gene: 9. Germline CDR1 and CDR2: DFQATT and SNEGSKA (reference sequence). This CDR3 spans 15 amino acids. Findings of the study overall: Ophthalmopathy got predicted by the model a median roughly six months before its onset.

From RNA transcripts, TCR beta CDR3 regions were amplified. First-round RT-PCR targeting the TCR CDR3 was performed with the HTBI primer set. Each CDR3 protein is one row after TCRdb ran MiXCR on the multiplex PCR reads. Of approximately 600,000 distinct CDR3 sequences listed, around 20% were seen once; the top ten hold 30% to 40%. V usage is TRBV20-1 and J usage is TRBJ1-5; 9 bases align to TRBD1. The receptor was isolated from a man aged 25-45 years with Graves' ophthalmopathy. The sequenced sample consisted of blood. The CDR3 protein is CSARVPGQGTQPQHF. Written as DNA, the CDR3 is TGCAGTGCTAGGGTACCGGGACAGGGCACTCAGCCCCAGCATTTT.